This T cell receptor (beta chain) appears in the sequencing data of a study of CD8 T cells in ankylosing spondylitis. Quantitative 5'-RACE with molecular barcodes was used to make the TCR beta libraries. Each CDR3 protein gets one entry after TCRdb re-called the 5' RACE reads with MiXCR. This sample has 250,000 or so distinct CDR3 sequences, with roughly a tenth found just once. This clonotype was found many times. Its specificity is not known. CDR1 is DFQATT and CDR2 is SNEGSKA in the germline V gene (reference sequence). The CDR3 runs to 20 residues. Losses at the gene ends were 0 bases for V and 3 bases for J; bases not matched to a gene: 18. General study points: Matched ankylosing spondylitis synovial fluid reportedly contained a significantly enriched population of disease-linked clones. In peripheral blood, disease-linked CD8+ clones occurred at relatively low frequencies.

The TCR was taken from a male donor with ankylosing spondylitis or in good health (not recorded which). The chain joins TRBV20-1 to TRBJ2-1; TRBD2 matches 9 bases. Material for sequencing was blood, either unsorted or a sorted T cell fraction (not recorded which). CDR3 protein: CSARDAGDSGGGYGYNEQFF. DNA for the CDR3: TGCAGTGCTAGAGATGCTGGTGATAGCGGGGGAGGTTACGGCTACAATGAGCAGTTCTTC.